This T cell receptor beta chain was recorded in a study of cytomegalovirus exposure and HLA in healthy donors. The PCR had 60 Vbeta and 13 Jbeta primers. Profiled with immunoSEQ multiplex PCR; TCRdb holds only in-frame clones, not every one. The sample has 150,000 to 200,000 clones; roughly 74% are singletons. Germline-derived CDR1 and CDR2 are MDHEN and SYDVKM. Germline trimming cut 2 bases from V and 11 bases from J; bases unmatched to any gene: 8. CDR3 length: 14 residues. The sequenced sample was PBMCs. The genes are TRBV28 and TRBJ2-1, with TRBD2 matching 8 bases. The source of this sequence is a woman in her twenties or thirties in good health and CMV-seropositive. CDR3 residues: CASSLVGSGGKQFF. DNA of the CDR3: TGTGCCAGCAGTTTAGTGGGGAGCGGGGGCAAGCAGTTCTTC.